Sequencing of this TCR beta chain was carried out in a study of blood T cell repertoires in COVID-19. Profiling relied on immunoSEQ multiplex PCR, and the TCRdb table lists in-frame clones only, not all of them. The sample holds fewer than 200,000 clones, 65% to 90% seen once. This clone was counted a single time. The CDR3 is 16 residues long. Trimming pared 2 bases from V and 6 bases from J, leaving 18 bases between. Looked up from germline, CDR1 is MDHEN and CDR2 is SYDVKM. The sequenced sample consisted of peripheral blood. V usage is TRBV28 and J usage is TRBJ2-3; D might be TRBD2 (6 bases). The clonotype was recovered from a middle-aged man with active or convalescent COVID-19. CDR3 in DNA: TGTGCCAGCAGTTTAGGGGGTGAGACGGGGAGGGATACGCAGTATTTT. It specifies CASSLGGETGRDTQYF.